The clone carrying this TCR beta chain was recorded only once. The data stem from a study of shared clonotypes between healthy human individuals. Clones were sequenced by immunoSEQ multiplex PCR, and TCRdb holds only the in-frame ones, with some missing. The sample holds 2 million to 3 million clones; roughly 93% are singletons and the top ten take about 0.34%. The length of the CDR3 is 16 residues. Germline V CDR1 and CDR2: MDHEN, SYDVKM. V lost 7 bases and J lost 3; bases outside the gene matches: 13. The chain uses TRBV28 and TRBJ2-5; 8 bases line up with TRBD2. The sequence derives from a man between 18 and 35 years old in good health. Some clones in this sample may be carry-over from other donors' samples. The sequencing input was naive CD4+ T cells from PBMCs. Sample subset: CD45RA+ positively selected. The CDR3 protein is CASTRGGGFGEETQYF. CDR3 sequence (DNA): TGTGCCAGCACCCGGGGGGGCGGGTTTGGGGAAGAGACCCAGTACTTC.